These 2 T cell receptor beta chains share one sample of origin, sequenced in a study of blood T cell repertoires in COVID-19. Using immunoSEQ multiplex PCR, the repertoire was profiled, and TCRdb retains in-frame clones only, with some absent. The sample gives 250,000 to 350,000 clones, 85% to 90% of which show up once; over 2% is in the top ten. Sequenced sample: PBMCs or T cells enriched from blood (not recorded which). Source of these receptors: a young woman who had recovered from COVID-19.

The rearrangement joins TRBV6-5 to TRBJ2-1; a possible D gene is TRBD2 (5 bases). Trimming removed 7 bases at V and 10 bases at J, with 17 bases between. The CDR3 runs to 13 residues. The germline gives CDR1 MNHEY, CDR2 SVGAGI. The DNA of the CDR3 is TGTGCCAGCACCTTACTTACGTCGGGGGAGCAGTTCTTC. Residues: CASTLLTSGEQFF.

This chain connects TRBV12-3 or TRBV12-4 to TRBJ2-1, with TRBD1 identical over 7 bases. The length of the CDR3 is 13 residues. V dropped 3 bases and J dropped 8; count of bases not matched to a gene: 4. The CDR3 here is CASSFPTGDEQFF. The CDR3, as DNA: TGTGCCAGCAGTTTTCCCACAGGGGATGAGCAGTTCTTC.